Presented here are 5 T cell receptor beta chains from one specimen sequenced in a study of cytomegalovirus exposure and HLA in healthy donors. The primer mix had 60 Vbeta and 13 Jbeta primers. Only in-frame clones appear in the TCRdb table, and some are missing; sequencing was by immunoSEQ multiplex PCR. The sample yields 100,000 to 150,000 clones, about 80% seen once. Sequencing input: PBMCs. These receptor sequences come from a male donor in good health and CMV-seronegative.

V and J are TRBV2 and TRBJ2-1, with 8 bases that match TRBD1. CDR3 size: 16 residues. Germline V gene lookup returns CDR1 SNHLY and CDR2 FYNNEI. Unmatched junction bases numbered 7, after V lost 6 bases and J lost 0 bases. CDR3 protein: CASSPDRASSYNEQFF. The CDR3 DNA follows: TGTGCCAGCAGCCCGGACAGGGCGAGCTCCTACAATGAGCAGTTCTTC.

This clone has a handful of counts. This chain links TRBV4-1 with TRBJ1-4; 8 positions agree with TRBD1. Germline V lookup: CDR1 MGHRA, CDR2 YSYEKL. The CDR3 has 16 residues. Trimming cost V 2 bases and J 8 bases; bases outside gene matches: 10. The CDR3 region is CASSQPIWTGQEKLFF. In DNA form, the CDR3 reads TGCGCCAGCAGCCAACCTATCTGGACAGGGCAAGAAAAACTGTTTTTT.

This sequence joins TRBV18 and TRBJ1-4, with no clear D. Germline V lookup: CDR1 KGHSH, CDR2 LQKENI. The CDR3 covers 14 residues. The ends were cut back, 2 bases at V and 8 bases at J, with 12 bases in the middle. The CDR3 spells CASSPSVVGEKLFF. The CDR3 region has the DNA TGTGCCAGCTCACCATCCGTTGTTGGCGAAAAACTGTTTTTT.

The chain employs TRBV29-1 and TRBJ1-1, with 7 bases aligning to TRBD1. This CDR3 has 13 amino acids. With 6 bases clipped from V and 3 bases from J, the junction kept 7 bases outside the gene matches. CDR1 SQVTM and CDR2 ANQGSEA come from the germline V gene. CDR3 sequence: CSVSTGADTEAFF. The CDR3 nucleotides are TGCAGCGTCTCCACAGGGGCCGACACTGAAGCTTTCTTT.

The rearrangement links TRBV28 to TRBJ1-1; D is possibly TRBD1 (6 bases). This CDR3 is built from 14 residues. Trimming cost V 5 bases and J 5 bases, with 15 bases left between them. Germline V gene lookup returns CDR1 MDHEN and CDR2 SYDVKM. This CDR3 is CASSRRGLGTEAFF. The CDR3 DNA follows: TGTGCCAGCAGTCGAAGGGGGTTAGGGACTGAAGCTTTCTTT. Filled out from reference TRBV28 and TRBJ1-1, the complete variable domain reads DVKVTQSSRYLVKRTGEKVFLECVQDMDHENMFWYRQDPGLGLRLIYFSYDVKMKEKGDIPEGYSVSREKKERFSLILESASTNQTSMYLCASSRRGLGTEAFFGQGTRLTVV.